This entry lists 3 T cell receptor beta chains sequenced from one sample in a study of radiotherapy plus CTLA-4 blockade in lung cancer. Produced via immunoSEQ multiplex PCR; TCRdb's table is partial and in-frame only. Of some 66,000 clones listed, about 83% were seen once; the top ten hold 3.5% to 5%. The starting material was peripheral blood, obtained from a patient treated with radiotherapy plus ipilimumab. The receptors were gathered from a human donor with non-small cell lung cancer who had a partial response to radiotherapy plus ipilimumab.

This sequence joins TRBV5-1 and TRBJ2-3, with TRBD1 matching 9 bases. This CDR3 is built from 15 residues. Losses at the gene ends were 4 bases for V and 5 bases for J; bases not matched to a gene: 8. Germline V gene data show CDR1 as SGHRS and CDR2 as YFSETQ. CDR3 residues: CASSVGQGAGDTQYF. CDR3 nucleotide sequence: TGCGCCAGCAGCGTGGGACAGGGAGCTGGAGATACGCAGTATTTT.

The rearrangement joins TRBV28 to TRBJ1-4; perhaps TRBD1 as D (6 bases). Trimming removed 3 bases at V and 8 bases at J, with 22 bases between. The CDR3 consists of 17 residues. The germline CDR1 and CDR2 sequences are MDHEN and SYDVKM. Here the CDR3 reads CASSLAPWGTTGEKLFF. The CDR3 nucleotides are TGTGCCAGCAGTTTGGCCCCGTGGGGGACAACGGGAGAAAAACTGTTTTTT.

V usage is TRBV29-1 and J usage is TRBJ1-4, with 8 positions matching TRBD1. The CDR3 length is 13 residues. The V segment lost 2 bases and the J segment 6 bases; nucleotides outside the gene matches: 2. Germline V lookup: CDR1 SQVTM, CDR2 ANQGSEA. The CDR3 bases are TGCAGCGTTGAACAGGGGGCAGATGAAAAACTGTTTTTT. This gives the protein CSVEQGADEKLFF.